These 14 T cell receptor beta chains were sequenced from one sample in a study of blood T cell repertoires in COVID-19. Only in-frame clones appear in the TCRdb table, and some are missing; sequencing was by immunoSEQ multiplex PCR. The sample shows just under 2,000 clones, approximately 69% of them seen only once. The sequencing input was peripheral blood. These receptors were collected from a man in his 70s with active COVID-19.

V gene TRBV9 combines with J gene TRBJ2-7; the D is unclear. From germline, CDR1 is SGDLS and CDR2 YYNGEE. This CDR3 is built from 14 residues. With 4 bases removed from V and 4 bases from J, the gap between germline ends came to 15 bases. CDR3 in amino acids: CASSPIASSYEQYF. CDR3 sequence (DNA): TGTGCCAGCAGCCCGATAGCTTCGAGTTACGAGCAGTACTTC.

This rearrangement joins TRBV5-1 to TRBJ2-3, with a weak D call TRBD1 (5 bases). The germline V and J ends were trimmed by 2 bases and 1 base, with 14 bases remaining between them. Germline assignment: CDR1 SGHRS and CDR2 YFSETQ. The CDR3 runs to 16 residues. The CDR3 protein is CASSLGAKWGTDTQYF. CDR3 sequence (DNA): TGCGCCAGCAGCTTAGGGGCAAAGTGGGGCACAGATACGCAGTATTTT.

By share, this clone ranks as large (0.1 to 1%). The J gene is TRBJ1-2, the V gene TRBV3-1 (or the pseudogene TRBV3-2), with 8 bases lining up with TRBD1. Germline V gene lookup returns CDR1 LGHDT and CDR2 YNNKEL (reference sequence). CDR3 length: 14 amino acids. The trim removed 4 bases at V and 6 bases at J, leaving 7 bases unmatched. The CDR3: CASSPLGQGNGYTF. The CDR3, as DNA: TGTGCCAGCAGCCCTCTAGGACAGGGTAATGGCTACACCTTC.

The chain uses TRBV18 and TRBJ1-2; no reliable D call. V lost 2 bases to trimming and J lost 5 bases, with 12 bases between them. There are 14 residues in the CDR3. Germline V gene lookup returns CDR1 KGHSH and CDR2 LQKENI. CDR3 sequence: CASSPESRGYGYTF. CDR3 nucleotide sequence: TGTGCCAGCTCACCAGAGTCCAGAGGGTATGGCTACACCTTC.

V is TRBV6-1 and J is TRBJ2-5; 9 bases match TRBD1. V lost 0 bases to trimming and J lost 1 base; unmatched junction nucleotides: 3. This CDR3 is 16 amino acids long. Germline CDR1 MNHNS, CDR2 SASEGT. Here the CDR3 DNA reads TGTGCCAGCAGTGAAGCCCCGACAGGGGGCCAAGAGACCCAGTACTTC. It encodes CASSEAPTGGQETQYF.

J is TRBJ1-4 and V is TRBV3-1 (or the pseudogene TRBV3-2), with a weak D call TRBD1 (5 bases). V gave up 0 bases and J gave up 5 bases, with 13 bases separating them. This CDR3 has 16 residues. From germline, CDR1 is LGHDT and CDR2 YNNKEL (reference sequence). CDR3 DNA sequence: TGTGCCAGCAGCCAAGACGAGGGACTTGTAAATGAAAAACTGTTTTTT. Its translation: CASSQDEGLVNEKLFF.

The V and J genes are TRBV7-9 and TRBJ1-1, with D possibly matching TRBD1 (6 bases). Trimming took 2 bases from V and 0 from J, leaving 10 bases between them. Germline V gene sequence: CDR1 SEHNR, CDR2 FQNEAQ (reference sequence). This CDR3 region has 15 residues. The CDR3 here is CASSLSTGLNTEAFF. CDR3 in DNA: TGTGCCAGCAGCTTATCCACAGGGTTGAACACTGAAGCTTTCTTT.

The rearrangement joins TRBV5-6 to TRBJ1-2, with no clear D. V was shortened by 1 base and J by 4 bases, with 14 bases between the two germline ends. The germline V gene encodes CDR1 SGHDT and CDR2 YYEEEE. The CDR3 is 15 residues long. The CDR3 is CASSLMAGLPYGYTF. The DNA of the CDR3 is TGTGCCAGCAGCTTGATGGCCGGACTTCCCTATGGCTACACCTTC. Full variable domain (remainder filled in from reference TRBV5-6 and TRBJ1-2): DAGVTQSPTHLIKTRGQQVTLRCSPKSGHDTVSWYQQALGQGPQFIFQYYEEEERQRGNFPDRFSGHQFPNYSSELNVNALLLGDSALYLCASSLMAGLPYGYTFGSGTRLTVV.

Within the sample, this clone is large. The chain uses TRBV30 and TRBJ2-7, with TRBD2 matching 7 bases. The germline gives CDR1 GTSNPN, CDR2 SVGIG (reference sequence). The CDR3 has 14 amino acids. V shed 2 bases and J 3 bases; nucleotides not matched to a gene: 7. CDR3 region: CAWSWEGLYYEQYF. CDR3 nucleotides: TGTGCCTGGAGTTGGGAGGGCCTTTACTACGAGCAGTACTTC.

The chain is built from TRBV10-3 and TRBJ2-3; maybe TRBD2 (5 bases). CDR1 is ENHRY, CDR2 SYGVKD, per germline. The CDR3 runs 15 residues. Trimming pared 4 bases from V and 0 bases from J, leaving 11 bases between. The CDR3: CAISVDYTSTDTQYF. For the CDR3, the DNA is TGTGCCATCAGTGTAGACTATACTAGCACAGATACGCAGTATTTT.

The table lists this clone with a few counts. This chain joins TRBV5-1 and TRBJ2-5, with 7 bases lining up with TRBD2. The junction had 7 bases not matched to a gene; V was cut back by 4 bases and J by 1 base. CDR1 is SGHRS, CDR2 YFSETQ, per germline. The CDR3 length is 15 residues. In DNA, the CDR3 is TGCGCCAGCAGCCCTGGGAGGGGACTCCAAGAGACCCAGTACTTC. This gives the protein CASSPGRGLQETQYF. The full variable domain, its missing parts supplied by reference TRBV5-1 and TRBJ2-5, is KAGVTQTPRYLIKTRGQQVTLSCSPISGHRSVSWYQQTPGQGLQFLFEYFSETQRNKGNFPGRFSGRQFSNSRSEMNVSTLELGDSALYLCASSPGRGLQETQYFGPGTRLLVL.

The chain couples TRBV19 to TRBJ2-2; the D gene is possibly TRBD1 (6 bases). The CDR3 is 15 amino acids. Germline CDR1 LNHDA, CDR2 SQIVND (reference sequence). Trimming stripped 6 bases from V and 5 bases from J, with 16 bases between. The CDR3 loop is CASRVSARGTGELFF. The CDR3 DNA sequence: TGTGCCAGTAGAGTTTCGGCCAGGGGTACCGGGGAGCTGTTTTTT.

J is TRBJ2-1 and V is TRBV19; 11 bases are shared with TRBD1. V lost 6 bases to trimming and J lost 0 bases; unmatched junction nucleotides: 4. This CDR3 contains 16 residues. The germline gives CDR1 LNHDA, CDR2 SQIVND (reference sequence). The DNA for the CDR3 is TGTGCCAGTAGCTCGGGACAGGGGGGCTCCTACAATGAGCAGTTCTTC. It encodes CASSSGQGGSYNEQFF.

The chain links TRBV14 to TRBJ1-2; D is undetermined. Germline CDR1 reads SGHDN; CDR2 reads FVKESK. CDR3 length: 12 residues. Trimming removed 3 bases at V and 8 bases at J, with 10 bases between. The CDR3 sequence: CASSQTGWGYTF. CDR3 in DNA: TGTGCCAGCAGCCAGACGGGTTGGGGCTACACCTTC.